There are a few counts of the clone carrying this T cell receptor (beta chain). Antigen specificity is unknown. Looked up from germline, CDR1 is MNHNS and CDR2 is SASEGT. The J segment lost 6 bases and the V segment lost 4 bases, leaving 6 bases of the junction unmatched. This CDR3 is 16 amino acids long. Via MiXCR, TCRdb re-called the 5' RACE reads, giving one row per CDR3 protein. The sample holds 300,000 to 400,000 distinct CDR3 sequences, about 12% seen once. The data originate from a study of T cells after yellow fever vaccination. Study-wide points: The secondary response showed a weaker magnitude and a faster peak, day 5 versus 15. Most primary-vaccination clones recurred post-booster (around 95% CD4, around 90% CD8).

Sequences were derived from CD4+ T cells sorted from PBMCs, sampled 15 days after the yellow fever booster vaccination. The gene calls are TRBV6-1 and TRBJ2-2, with 12 nucleotides matching TRBD1. This clonotype was obtained from a man younger than 35 who received the YFV17D yellow fever vaccine. DNA of the CDR3: TGTGCCAGCAGTGGCCGGGACAGGGGGCTGTCCGGGGAGCTGTTTTTT. Residues: CASSGRDRGLSGELFF.